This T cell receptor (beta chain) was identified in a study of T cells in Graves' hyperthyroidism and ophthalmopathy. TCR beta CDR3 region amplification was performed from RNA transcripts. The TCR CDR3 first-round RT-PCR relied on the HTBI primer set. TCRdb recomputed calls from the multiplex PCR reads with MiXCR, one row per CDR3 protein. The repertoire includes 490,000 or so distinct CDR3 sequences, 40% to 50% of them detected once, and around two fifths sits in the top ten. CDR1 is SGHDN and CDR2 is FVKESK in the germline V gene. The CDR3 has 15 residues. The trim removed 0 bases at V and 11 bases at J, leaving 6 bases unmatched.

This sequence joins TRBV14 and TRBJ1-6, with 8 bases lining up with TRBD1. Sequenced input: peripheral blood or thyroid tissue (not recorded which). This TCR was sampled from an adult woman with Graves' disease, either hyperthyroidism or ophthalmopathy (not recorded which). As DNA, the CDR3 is TGTGCCAGCAGCCAAGAAGCAGGGGGCGCGACACCCCTCCACTTT. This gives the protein CASSQEAGGATPLHF.